One and the same sample provided the 8 T cell receptor beta chains below, sequenced in a study of T cell repertoires in cytomegalovirus infection. Using its own MiXCR run on the reads, TCRdb lists one record per CDR3 protein. In the table there are some 350,000 distinct CDR3 sequences, 25% to 30% of which are singletons. Their antigen targets remain unknown. Source: cultured PBMCs, taken from culture after CMV antigen stimulation. These receptors were collected from a human donor in good health (CMV status not recorded). Some clones in this sample may be carry-over from other donors' samples.

The chain combines TRBV30 with TRBJ1-4; D is unresolved. V gave up 3 bases and J gave up 3 bases, with 17 bases separating them. This CDR3 region has 16 residues. The germline CDR1 and CDR2 sequences are GTSNPN and SVGIG (reference sequence). The CDR3: CAWRAPPTAANEKLFF. DNA of the CDR3: TGTGCCTGGAGGGCACCGCCGACGGCGGCTAATGAAAAACTGTTTTTT.

This clonotype was detected only a few times. The V and J genes are TRBV7-2 and TRBJ1-2; perhaps TRBD1 as D (5 bases). Germline V CDR1 and CDR2: SGHTA, FQGNSA. This CDR3 is built from 14 residues. The ends were cut back, 3 bases at V and 4 bases at J, with 12 bases in the middle. The DNA for the CDR3 is TGTGCCAGCAGCTTCAGGGAGAACCTCTATGGCTACACCTTC. Its translation: CASSFRENLYGYTF. The full variable domain, completed using reference TRBV7-2 and TRBJ1-2, is GAGVSQSPSNKVTEKGKDVELRCDPISGHTALYWYRQSLGQGLEFLIYFQGNSAPDKSGLPSDRFSAERTGGSVSTLTIQRTQQEDSAVYLCASSFRENLYGYTFGSGTRLTVV.

This clonotype has ten or more counts. The chain joins TRBV11-2 to TRBJ2-1; possible D gene TRBD2, 6 bases. V lost 1 base, J lost 11 bases, and 12 bases lay in between. Per germline, CDR1 SGHAT and CDR2 FQNNGV. This CDR3 has 13 amino acids. The CDR3 loop is CASSLGTAGKQFF. DNA for the CDR3: TGTGCCAGCAGCTTAGGAACCGCGGGGAAGCAGTTCTTC.

This clonotype occurred many times. The genes are TRBV27 and TRBJ1-6; 9 bases agree with TRBD1. Germline CDR1 MNHEY, CDR2 SMNVEV (reference sequence). V dropped 4 bases and J dropped 7; count of bases not matched to a gene: 8. The CDR3 is made up of 16 amino acids. The CDR3 DNA follows: TGTGCCAGCAGTTCTTCTCGGACAGGGGAGAATTCACCCCTCCACTTT. Protein product: CASSSSRTGENSPLHF.

This clonotype was found a few times. The chain links TRBV29-1 to TRBJ1-5; D may be TRBD1 (6 bases). CDR1 is SQVTM and CDR2 is ANQGSEA in the germline V gene. The V gene lost 6 bases and the J gene lost 10 bases, with 25 bases spanning the gap. CDR3 length: 15 residues. The CDR3, as DNA: TGCAGCGTCCTTCTGGGGCAGGGGAAAGGTCTCCCCCAGCATTTT. This translates into CSVLLGQGKGLPQHF.

The chain uses TRBV7-2 and TRBJ1-2; D remains ambiguous. With 5 bases removed from V and 5 bases from J, the gap between germline ends came to 12 bases. The CDR3 covers 13 residues. CDR1 is SGHTA and CDR2 is FQGNSA in the germline V gene. In nucleotides, the CDR3 is TGTGCCAGCAGCCGGAATATGGATTATGGCTACACCTTC. It encodes CASSRNMDYGYTF.

The J gene is TRBJ2-1, the V gene TRBV27, with 14 bases aligning to TRBD2. V lost 8 bases to trimming and J lost 10 bases; unmatched junction nucleotides: 4. CDR3 size: 13 residues. Germline CDR1 reads MNHEY; CDR2 reads SMNVEV (reference sequence). The CDR3: CASRLAGGQEQFF. The CDR3 DNA reads as TGTGCCAGCCGACTAGCGGGAGGGCAGGAGCAGTTCTTC.

This clonotype was counted a single time. The V call is TRBV20-1, the J call TRBJ1-6; D is unresolved. CDR1 and CDR2 (germline): DFQATT, SNEGSKA (reference sequence). The CDR3 is 14 amino acids. Trimming removed 6 bases at V and 4 bases at J, with 13 bases between. This chain's CDR3 is CSATTQDYNSPLHF. Here the CDR3 DNA reads TGCAGTGCCACCACCCAGGATTATAATTCACCCCTCCACTTT.